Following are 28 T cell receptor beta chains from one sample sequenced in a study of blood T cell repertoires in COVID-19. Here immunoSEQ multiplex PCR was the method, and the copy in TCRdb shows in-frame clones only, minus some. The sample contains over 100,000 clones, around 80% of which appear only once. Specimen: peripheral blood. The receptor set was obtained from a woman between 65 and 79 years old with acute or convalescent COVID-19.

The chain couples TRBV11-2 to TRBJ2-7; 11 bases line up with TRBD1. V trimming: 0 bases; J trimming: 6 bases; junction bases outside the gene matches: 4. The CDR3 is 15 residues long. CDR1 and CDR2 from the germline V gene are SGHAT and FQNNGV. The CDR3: CASSLDRGTGGEQYF. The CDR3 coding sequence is TGTGCCAGCAGCTTAGATCGAGGGACAGGGGGCGAGCAGTACTTC.

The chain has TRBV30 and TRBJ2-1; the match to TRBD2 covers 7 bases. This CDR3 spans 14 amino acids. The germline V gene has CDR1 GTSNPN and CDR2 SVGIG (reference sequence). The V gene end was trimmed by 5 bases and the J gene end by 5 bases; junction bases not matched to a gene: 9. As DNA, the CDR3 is TGTGCCTGGGGTTTAGCGGGTCCCCACAATGAGCAGTTCTTC. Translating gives CAWGLAGPHNEQFF.

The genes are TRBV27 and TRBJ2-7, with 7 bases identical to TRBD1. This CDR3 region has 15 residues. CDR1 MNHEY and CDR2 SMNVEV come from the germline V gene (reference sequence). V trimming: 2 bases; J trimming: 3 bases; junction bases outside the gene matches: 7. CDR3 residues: CASSLGARGNYEQYF. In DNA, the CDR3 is TGTGCCAGCAGTTTAGGTGCCAGGGGGAACTACGAGCAGTACTTC.

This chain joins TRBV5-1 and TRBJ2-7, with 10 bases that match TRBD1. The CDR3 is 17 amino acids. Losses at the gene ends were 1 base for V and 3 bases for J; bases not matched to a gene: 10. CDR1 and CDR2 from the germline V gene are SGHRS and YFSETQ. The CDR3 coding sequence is TGCGCCAGCAGCTTGACAACTACGGGACAGGGGTTCTACGAGCAGTACTTC. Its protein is CASSLTTTGQGFYEQYF.

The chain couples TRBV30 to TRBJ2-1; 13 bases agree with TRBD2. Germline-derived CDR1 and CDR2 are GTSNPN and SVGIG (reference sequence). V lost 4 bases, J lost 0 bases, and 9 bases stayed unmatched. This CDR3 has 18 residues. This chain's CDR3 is CAWTRQRLAGGSYNEQFF. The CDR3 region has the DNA TGTGCCTGGACCCGACAGAGACTAGCGGGAGGCTCCTACAATGAGCAGTTCTTC.

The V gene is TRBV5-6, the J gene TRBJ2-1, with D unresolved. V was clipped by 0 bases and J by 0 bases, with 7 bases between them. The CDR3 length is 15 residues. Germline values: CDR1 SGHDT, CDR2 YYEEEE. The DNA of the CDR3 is TGTGCCAGCAGCTTGGGGCCTGGCTCCTACAATGAGCAGTTCTTC. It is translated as CASSLGPGSYNEQFF.

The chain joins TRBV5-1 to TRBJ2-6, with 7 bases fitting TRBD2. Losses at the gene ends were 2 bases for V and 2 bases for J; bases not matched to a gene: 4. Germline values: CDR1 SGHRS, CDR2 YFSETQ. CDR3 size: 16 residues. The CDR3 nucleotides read TGCGCCAGCAGCTTCACGACTAGCCCTGGGGCCAACGTCCTGACTTTC. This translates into CASSFTTSPGANVLTF.

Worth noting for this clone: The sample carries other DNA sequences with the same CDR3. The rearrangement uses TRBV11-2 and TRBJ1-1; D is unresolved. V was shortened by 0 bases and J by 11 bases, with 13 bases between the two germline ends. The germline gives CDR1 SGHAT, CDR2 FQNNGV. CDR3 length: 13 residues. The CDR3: CASSLDSTLGAFF. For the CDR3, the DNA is TGTGCCAGCAGCTTAGACAGTACCCTTGGTGCTTTCTTT.

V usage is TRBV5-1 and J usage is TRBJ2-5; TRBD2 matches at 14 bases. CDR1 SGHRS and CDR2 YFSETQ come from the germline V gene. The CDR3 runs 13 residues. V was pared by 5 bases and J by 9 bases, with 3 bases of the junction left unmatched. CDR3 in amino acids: CASSLTSGRAQYF. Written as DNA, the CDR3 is TGCGCCAGCAGTTTGACTAGCGGGAGGGCCCAGTACTTC.

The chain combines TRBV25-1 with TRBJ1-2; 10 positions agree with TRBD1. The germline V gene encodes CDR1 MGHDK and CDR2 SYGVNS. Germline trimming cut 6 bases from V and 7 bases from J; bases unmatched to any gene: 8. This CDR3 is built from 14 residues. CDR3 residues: CASSPGQGFSGYTF. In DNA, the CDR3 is TGTGCCAGCAGCCCGGGACAGGGGTTCTCTGGCTACACCTTC.

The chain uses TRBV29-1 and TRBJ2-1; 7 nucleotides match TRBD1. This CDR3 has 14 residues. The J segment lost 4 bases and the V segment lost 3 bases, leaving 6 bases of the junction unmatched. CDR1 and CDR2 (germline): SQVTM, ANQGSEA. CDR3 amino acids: CSVDTGARYNEQFF. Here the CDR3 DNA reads TGCAGCGTTGACACAGGGGCGCGGTACAATGAGCAGTTCTTC.

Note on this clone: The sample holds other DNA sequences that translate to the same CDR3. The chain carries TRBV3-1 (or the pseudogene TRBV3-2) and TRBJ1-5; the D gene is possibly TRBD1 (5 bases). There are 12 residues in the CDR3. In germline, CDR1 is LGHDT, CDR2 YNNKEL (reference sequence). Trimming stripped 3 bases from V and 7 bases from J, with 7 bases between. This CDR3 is CASSQGGQPQHF. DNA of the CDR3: TGTGCCAGCAGCCAGGGGGGGCAGCCCCAGCATTTT.

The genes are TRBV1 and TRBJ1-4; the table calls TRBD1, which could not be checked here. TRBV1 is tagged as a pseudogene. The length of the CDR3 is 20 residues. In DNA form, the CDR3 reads TGCACCAGCAGCCAAGATCATAGGGGGATTTTGGAAAGGACTAATGAAAAACTGTTTTTT. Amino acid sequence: CTSSQDHRGILERTNEKLFF.

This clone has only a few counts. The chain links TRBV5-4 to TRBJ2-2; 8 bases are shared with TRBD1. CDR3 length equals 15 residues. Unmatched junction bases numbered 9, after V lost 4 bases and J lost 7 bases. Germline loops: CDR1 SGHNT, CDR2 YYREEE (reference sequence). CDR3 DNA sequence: TGTGCCAGCAGCCTCGACAGGGGACAAGGCGGGGAGCTGTTTTTT. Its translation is CASSLDRGQGGELFF.

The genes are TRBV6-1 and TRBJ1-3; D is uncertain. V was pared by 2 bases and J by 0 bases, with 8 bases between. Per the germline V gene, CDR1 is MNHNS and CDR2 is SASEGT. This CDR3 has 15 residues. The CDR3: CASSENSGSGNTIYF. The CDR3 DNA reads TGTGCCAGCAGTGAAAACAGTGGCTCTGGAAACACCATATATTTT.

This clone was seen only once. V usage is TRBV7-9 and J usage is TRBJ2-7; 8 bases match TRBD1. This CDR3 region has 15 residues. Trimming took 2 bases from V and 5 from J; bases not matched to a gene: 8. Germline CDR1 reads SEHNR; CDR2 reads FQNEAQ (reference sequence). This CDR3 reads CASSLLSQGAHEQYF. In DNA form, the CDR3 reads TGTGCCAGCAGCTTACTTTCCCAGGGGGCGCACGAGCAGTACTTC.

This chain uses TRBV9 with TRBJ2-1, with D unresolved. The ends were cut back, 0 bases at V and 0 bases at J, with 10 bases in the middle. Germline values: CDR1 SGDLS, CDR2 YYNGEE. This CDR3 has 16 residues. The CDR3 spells CASSVGSSSSYNEQFF. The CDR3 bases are TGTGCCAGCAGCGTAGGTAGCTCAAGCTCCTACAATGAGCAGTTCTTC. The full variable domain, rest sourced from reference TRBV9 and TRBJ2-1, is DSGVTQTPKHLITATGQRVTLRCSPRSGDLSVYWYQQSLDQGLQFLIQYYNGEERAKGNILERFSAQQFPDLHSELNLSSLELGDSALYFCASSVGSSSSYNEQFFGPGTRLTVL.

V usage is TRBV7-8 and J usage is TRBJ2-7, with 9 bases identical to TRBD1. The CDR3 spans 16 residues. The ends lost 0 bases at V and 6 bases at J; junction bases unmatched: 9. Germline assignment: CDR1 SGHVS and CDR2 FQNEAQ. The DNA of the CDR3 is TGTGCCAGCAGCTTAGCGGGGACAGGGTTAACACTCGAGCAGTACTTC. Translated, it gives CASSLAGTGLTLEQYF.

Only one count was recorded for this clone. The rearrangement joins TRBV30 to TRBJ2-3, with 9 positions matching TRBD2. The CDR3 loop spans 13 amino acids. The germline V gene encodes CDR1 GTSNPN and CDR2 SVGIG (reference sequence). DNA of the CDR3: TGTAGTAGCGGGAGTACTAGCACAGATACGCAGTATTTT. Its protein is CSSGSTSTDTQYF.

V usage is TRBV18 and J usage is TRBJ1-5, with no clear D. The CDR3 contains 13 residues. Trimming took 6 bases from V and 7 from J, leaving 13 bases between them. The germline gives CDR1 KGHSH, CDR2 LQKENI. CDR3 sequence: CASSRGPQQPQHF. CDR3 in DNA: TGTGCCAGCTCGCGAGGTCCTCAACAGCCCCAGCATTTT. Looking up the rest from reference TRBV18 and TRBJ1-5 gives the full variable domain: NAGVMQNPRHLVRRRGQEARLRCSPMKGHSHVYWYRQLPEEGLKFMVYLQKENIIDESGMPKERFSAEFPKEGPSILRIQQVVRGDSAAYFCASSRGPQQPQHFGDGTRLSIL.

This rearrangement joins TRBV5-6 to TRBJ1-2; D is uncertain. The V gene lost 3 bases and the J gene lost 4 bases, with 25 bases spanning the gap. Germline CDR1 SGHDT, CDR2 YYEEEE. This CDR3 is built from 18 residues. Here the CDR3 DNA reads TGTGCCAGCAGCTACCTACCCCTAGCCGGGGTCCCGCTCTATGGCTACACCTTC. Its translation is CASSYLPLAGVPLYGYTF.

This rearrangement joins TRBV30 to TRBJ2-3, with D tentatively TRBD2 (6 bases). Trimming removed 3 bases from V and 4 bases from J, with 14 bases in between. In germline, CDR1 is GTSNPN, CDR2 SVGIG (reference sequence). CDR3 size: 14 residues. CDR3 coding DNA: TGTGCCTGGAGCCCTGGGACTGAGGCAGATACGCAGTATTTT. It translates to CAWSPGTEADTQYF.

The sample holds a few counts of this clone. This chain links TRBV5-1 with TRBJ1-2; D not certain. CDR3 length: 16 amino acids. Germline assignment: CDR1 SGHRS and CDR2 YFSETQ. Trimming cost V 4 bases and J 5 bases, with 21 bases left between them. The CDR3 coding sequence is TGCGCCAGCAGCCCCGATGCACATAAGACGGAGTATGGCTACACCTTC. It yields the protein CASSPDAHKTEYGYTF.

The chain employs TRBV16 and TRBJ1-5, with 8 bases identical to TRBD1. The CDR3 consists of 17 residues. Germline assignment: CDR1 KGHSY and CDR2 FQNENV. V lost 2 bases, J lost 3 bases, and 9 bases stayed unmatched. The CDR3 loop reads CASSQNPTGAINQPQHF. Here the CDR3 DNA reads TGTGCCAGCAGCCAAAATCCGACAGGGGCTATCAATCAGCCCCAGCATTTT.

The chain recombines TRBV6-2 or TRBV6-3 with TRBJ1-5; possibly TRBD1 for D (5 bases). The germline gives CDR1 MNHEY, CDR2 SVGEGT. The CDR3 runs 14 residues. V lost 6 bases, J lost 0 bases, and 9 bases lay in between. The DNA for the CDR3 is TGTGCCAGCAGCCTAGGGGTTAGCAATCAGCCCCAGCATTTT. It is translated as CASSLGVSNQPQHF.

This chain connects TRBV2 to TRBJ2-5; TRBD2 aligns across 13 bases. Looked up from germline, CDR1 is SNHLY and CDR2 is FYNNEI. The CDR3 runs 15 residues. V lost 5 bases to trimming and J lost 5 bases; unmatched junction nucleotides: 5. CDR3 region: CASSRTSGGGETQYF. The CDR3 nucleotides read TGTGCCAGCAGTCGGACTAGCGGGGGCGGTGAGACCCAGTACTTC.

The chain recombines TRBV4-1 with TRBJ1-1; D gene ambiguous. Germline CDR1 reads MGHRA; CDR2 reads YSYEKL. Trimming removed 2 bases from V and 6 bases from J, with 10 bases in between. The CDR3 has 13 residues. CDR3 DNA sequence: TGCGCCAGCAGCCAACGGGTCGTATCTGAAGCTTTCTTT. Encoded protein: CASSQRVVSEAFF.

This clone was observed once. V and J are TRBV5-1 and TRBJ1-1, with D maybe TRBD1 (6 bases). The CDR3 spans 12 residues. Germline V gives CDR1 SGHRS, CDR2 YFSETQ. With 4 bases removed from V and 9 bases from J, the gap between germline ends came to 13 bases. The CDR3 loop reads CASSPGQRKAFF. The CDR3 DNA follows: TGCGCCAGCAGCCCAGGACAGCGGAAAGCTTTCTTT. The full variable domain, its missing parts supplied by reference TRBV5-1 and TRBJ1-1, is KAGVTQTPRYLIKTRGQQVTLSCSPISGHRSVSWYQQTPGQGLQFLFEYFSETQRNKGNFPGRFSGRQFSNSRSEMNVSTLELGDSALYLCASSPGQRKAFFGQGTRLTVV.